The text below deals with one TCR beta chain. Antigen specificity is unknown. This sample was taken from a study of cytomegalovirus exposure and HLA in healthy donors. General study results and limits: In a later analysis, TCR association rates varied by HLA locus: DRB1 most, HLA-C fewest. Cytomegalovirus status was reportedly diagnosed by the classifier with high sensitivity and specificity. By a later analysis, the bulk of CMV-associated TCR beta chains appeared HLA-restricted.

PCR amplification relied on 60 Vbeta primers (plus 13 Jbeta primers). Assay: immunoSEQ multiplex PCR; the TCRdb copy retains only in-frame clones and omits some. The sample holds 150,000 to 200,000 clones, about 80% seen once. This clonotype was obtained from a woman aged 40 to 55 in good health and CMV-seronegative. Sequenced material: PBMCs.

CDR3 in DNA: TGTGCCAGCAGTGAAGACAGAAATTGGGGGCCGGGGGAAAAACTGTTTTTT. This sequence encodes CASSEDRNWGPGEKLFF. The rearrangement joins TRBV6-1 to TRBJ1-4, with D tentatively TRBD1 (6 bases). The V end was cut by 1 base, the J end by 8 bases, with 20 bases between. Germline V gene data show CDR1 as MNHNS and CDR2 as SASEGT. The CDR3 runs 17 residues.